This is a list of T cell receptor beta chains from one sample in a study of CD8 T cells in ankylosing spondylitis. TCRdb re-derived calls from the 5' RACE reads in MiXCR, one entry per CDR3 protein. The table includes 90,000 to 120,000 distinct CDR3 sequences, under 30% detected once. Sequencing input: synovial fluid, either unsorted or a sorted T cell fraction (not recorded which). The receptors derive from a male donor with ankylosing spondylitis. Both conserved end residues are part of each CDR3. Each record gives: clone size, D gene, V gene, J gene, CDR3 DNA, CDR3 protein. A D gene is named only where the DNA matches it firmly. The size of a clone is reported for some rows only, either as once, few or many, or as a class for expanded clones.

clone_size: few
d_call: -
v_call: TRBV6-5
j_call: TRBJ2-1
cdr3_nt: TGTGCCAGCAGTTACTCGGGAGACGTCAATGAGCAGTTCTTC
cdr3_aa: CASSYSGDVNEQFF

clone_size: -
d_call: -
v_call: TRBV5-1
j_call: TRBJ2-5
cdr3_nt: TGCGCCAGCAGCTTTCTCGGGAGTGGATCGGAGACCCAGTACTTC
cdr3_aa: CASSFLGSGSETQYF

clone_size: -
d_call: TRBD1
v_call: TRBV20-1
j_call: TRBJ2-2
cdr3_nt: TGCAGTGCTCCCATGGGGGACAGGGGGAACACCGGGGAGCTGTTTTTT
cdr3_aa: CSAPMGDRGNTGELFF

clone_size: few
d_call: -
v_call: TRBV20-1
j_call: TRBJ1-5
cdr3_nt: TGCAGTGCTAGAGGTACCAGGAATCAGCCCCAGCATTTT
cdr3_aa: CSARGTRNQPQHF

clone_size: -
d_call: -
v_call: TRBV3-1
j_call: TRBJ2-5
cdr3_nt: TGTGCCAGCAGCCAACTTCACAGGGACGGGGAGACCCAGTACTTC
cdr3_aa: CASSQLHRDGETQYF

clone_size: few
d_call: TRBD1
v_call: TRBV29-1
j_call: TRBJ2-2
cdr3_nt: TGCAGCGTTCTTTTGGACAGGGGGTTACGAGGCACCGGGGAGCTGTTTTTT
cdr3_aa: CSVLLDRGLRGTGELFF

clone_size: few
d_call: -
v_call: TRBV30
j_call: TRBJ2-5
cdr3_nt: TGTGCCTGGATTCGGGACGACCAAGAGACCCAGTACTTC
cdr3_aa: CAWIRDDQETQYF

clone_size: many
d_call: -
v_call: TRBV29-1
j_call: TRBJ1-2
cdr3_nt: TGCAGCGTTGTCATAAGGAACCGGGTGGAGGGCTACACCTTC
cdr3_aa: CSVVIRNRVEGYTF

clone_size: few
d_call: -
v_call: TRBV6-2/TRBV6-3
j_call: TRBJ1-5
cdr3_nt: TGTGCCAGTGGGGTAGGGGCCACTCAGCCCCAGCATTTT
cdr3_aa: CASGVGATQPQHF

clone_size: few
d_call: TRBD1
v_call: TRBV27
j_call: TRBJ1-5
cdr3_nt: TGTGCCAGCAGTTCCGACAGGGGCCAGCCCCAGCATTTT
cdr3_aa: CASSSDRGQPQHF

clone_size: few
d_call: -
v_call: TRBV12-3/TRBV12-4
j_call: TRBJ2-7
cdr3_nt: TGTGCCAGCACCCTTTCGGGTCTCCACCCCTACGAGCAGTACTTC
cdr3_aa: CASTLSGLHPYEQYF

clone_size: few
d_call: -
v_call: TRBV20-1
j_call: TRBJ2-1
cdr3_nt: TGCAGTGCTAGTTCTCCACGACACAATGAGCAGTTCTTC
cdr3_aa: CSASSPRHNEQFF

clone_size: -
d_call: TRBD2
v_call: TRBV7-8
j_call: TRBJ2-2
cdr3_nt: TGTGCCAGCAGCTTTCTAGCGGGAGAGGACACCGGGGAGCTGTTTTTT
cdr3_aa: CASSFLAGEDTGELFF

clone_size: -
d_call: -
v_call: TRBV20-1
j_call: TRBJ2-3
cdr3_nt: TGCAGTGCTAGACCCGGATCAGATACGCAGTATTTT
cdr3_aa: CSARPGSDTQYF

clone_size: many
d_call: -
v_call: TRBV5-1
j_call: TRBJ1-2
cdr3_nt: TGCGCCAGCAGCTTGCAGGAGGAATATGGCTACACCTTC
cdr3_aa: CASSLQEEYGYTF

clone_size: -
d_call: TRBD2
v_call: TRBV11-2
j_call: TRBJ2-2
cdr3_nt: TGTGCCAGCAGCTTACTGGGACTAGGATTAGCCGGGGAGCTGTTTTTT
cdr3_aa: CASSLLGLGLAGELFF

clone_size: many
d_call: -
v_call: TRBV2
j_call: TRBJ2-7
cdr3_nt: TGTGCCAGCAGTGGAGAGTGGGGGGTTGGGCCCTTC
cdr3_aa: CASSGEWGVGPF

clone_size: many
d_call: TRBD1
v_call: TRBV28
j_call: TRBJ1-4
cdr3_nt: TGTGCCAGCGTGACAGGGGCAACTAATGAAAAACTGTTTTTT
cdr3_aa: CASVTGATNEKLFF

clone_size: -
d_call: -
v_call: TRBV28
j_call: TRBJ2-5
cdr3_nt: TGTGCCAGCAGTTTCAGGGGTTGGGTGACCCAGTACTTC
cdr3_aa: CASSFRGWVTQYF

clone_size: few
d_call: TRBD1
v_call: TRBV24-1
j_call: TRBJ1-2
cdr3_nt: TGTGCCACCAGTCGGGGACAGGGGGCTGGCTACACCTTC
cdr3_aa: CATSRGQGAGYTF

clone_size: -
d_call: -
v_call: TRBV18
j_call: TRBJ1-2
cdr3_nt: TGTGCCAGCTCACCAACTGAATCCCCCCTCGGCTACACCTTC
cdr3_aa: CASSPTESPLGYTF

clone_size: many
d_call: TRBD2
v_call: TRBV20-1
j_call: TRBJ2-3
cdr3_nt: TGCAGTGCCGGGACTAGCGGGACAGATACGCAGTATTTT
cdr3_aa: CSAGTSGTDTQYF

clone_size: medium-sized
d_call: -
v_call: TRBV18
j_call: TRBJ2-3
cdr3_nt: TGTGCCAGCTCATCCACAGATACGCAGTATTTT
cdr3_aa: CASSSTDTQYF

clone_size: few
d_call: -
v_call: TRBV21-1
j_call: TRBJ2-1
cdr3_nt: TGTGCCAGCAGCATACAAGACCGCGGAGTTTCCTACAATGAGCAGTTCTTC
cdr3_aa: CASSIQDRGVSYNEQFF

clone_size: -
d_call: -
v_call: TRBV2
j_call: TRBJ1-1
cdr3_nt: TGTGCCAGCAGTGACTCCAGCAGGGCTGAAGCTTTCTTT
cdr3_aa: CASSDSSRAEAFF

clone_size: few
d_call: -
v_call: TRBV20-1
j_call: TRBJ1-5
cdr3_nt: TGCAGTGCTTCCTCGGGGCGTAATCAGCCCCAGCATTTT
cdr3_aa: CSASSGRNQPQHF

clone_size: -
d_call: -
v_call: TRBV3-1
j_call: TRBJ2-3
cdr3_nt: TGTGCCAGCAGCCCTAGTCCGGCTAGAAGCACAGATACGCAGTATTTT
cdr3_aa: CASSPSPARSTDTQYF

clone_size: -
d_call: -
v_call: TRBV7-9
j_call: TRBJ2-3
cdr3_nt: TGTGCCAGCAGCTTAGGCGGCGGTGGGACAGATACGCAGTATTTT
cdr3_aa: CASSLGGGGTDTQYF

clone_size: few
d_call: -
v_call: TRBV7-8
j_call: TRBJ1-6
cdr3_nt: TGTGCCAGCAGCTTAGAACTGGGGAATTCACCCCTCCACTTT
cdr3_aa: CASSLELGNSPLHF

clone_size: -
d_call: -
v_call: TRBV7-9
j_call: TRBJ1-2
cdr3_nt: TGTGCCAGCAGCCCAGGGCGTGGCTACACCTTC
cdr3_aa: CASSPGRGYTF

clone_size: many
d_call: -
v_call: TRBV5-1
j_call: TRBJ1-2
cdr3_nt: TGCGCCAGCAGCAGGGATGGGGTGAACCTCTATGGCTACACCTTC
cdr3_aa: CASSRDGVNLYGYTF

clone_size: -
d_call: -
v_call: TRBV6-5
j_call: TRBJ1-1
cdr3_nt: TGTGCCAGCAGTTACCCGGGTGGCACTGAAGCTTTCTTT
cdr3_aa: CASSYPGGTEAFF

clone_size: many
d_call: -
v_call: TRBV7-8
j_call: TRBJ2-2
cdr3_nt: TGTGCCAGCAGCCAGGGACTCCCCGGGGAGCTGTTTTTT
cdr3_aa: CASSQGLPGELFF

clone_size: many
d_call: -
v_call: TRBV5-1
j_call: TRBJ1-1
cdr3_nt: TGCGCCAGTAAACTTCGGACAGAGTCAAATGAAGCTTTCTTT
cdr3_aa: CASKLRTESNEAFF

clone_size: -
d_call: -
v_call: TRBV3-1
j_call: TRBJ2-5
cdr3_nt: TGTGCCAGCAGCCAAGCTGGGGAGGAGACCCAGTACTTC
cdr3_aa: CASSQAGEETQYF

clone_size: many
d_call: -
v_call: TRBV7-8
j_call: TRBJ1-2
cdr3_nt: TGTGCCAGCAGCTTATCAGGCTATGGCTACACCTTC
cdr3_aa: CASSLSGYGYTF

clone_size: many
d_call: TRBD2
v_call: TRBV12-3/TRBV12-4
j_call: TRBJ2-7
cdr3_nt: TGTGCCAGCAGTTCGAGCTGGACTAGCGGAAGCTCCTACGAGCAGTACTTC
cdr3_aa: CASSSSWTSGSSYEQYF

clone_size: -
d_call: -
v_call: TRBV18
j_call: TRBJ2-7
cdr3_nt: TGTGCCAGCTCCTCCCGGGGCCAGGGGGGGACCTACGAGCAGTACTTC
cdr3_aa: CASSSRGQGGTYEQYF

clone_size: -
d_call: -
v_call: TRBV7-9
j_call: TRBJ2-2
cdr3_nt: TGTGCCAGCAGCTTAGATGCGACTGGCACCACCGGGGAGCTGTTTTTT
cdr3_aa: CASSLDATGTTGELFF

clone_size: -
d_call: TRBD2
v_call: TRBV10-2
j_call: TRBJ2-1
cdr3_nt: TGCGCCAGCAGTGAGTCGAGACTAGCGGGAGATGATGAGCAGTTCTTC
cdr3_aa: CASSESRLAGDDEQFF

clone_size: many
d_call: -
v_call: TRBV5-1
j_call: TRBJ2-2
cdr3_nt: TGCGCCTCTAAAGAAGGGGAAGGTGCCGGGGAGCTGTTTTTT
cdr3_aa: CASKEGEGAGELFF

clone_size: -
d_call: -
v_call: TRBV9
j_call: TRBJ2-1
cdr3_nt: TGTGCCAGCAGCGTAGTGAATGAGCAGTTCTTC
cdr3_aa: CASSVVNEQFF

clone_size: few
d_call: -
v_call: TRBV7-8
j_call: TRBJ1-2
cdr3_nt: TGTGCCAGCAGCGTAACAGGGTCTTCTGGCTACACCTTC
cdr3_aa: CASSVTGSSGYTF

clone_size: few
d_call: TRBD2
v_call: TRBV6-1
j_call: TRBJ2-3
cdr3_nt: TGTGCCAGCAGCCACACCGGGACTAGCGAGTCGCATACGCAGTATTTT
cdr3_aa: CASSHTGTSESHTQYF

clone_size: -
d_call: -
v_call: TRBV18
j_call: TRBJ2-5
cdr3_nt: TGTGCCAGCTCACCACCGACAGGAGCCCAAGAGACCCAGTACTTC
cdr3_aa: CASSPPTGAQETQYF

clone_size: -
d_call: TRBD2
v_call: TRBV29-1
j_call: TRBJ2-1
cdr3_nt: TGCAGCGTTGAAAAGGGTAGCGGGAGTGTTGAGCAGTTCTTC
cdr3_aa: CSVEKGSGSVEQFF

clone_size: few
d_call: -
v_call: TRBV29-1
j_call: TRBJ2-3
cdr3_nt: TGCAGCGTTGGAACCACAGATACGCAGTATTTT
cdr3_aa: CSVGTTDTQYF

clone_size: -
d_call: TRBD2
v_call: TRBV7-2
j_call: TRBJ2-3
cdr3_nt: TGTGCCAGCAGCCCCCTAGCGGGAGCTTTGGATACGCAGTATTTT
cdr3_aa: CASSPLAGALDTQYF

clone_size: -
d_call: -
v_call: TRBV5-1
j_call: TRBJ1-1
cdr3_nt: TGCGCCAGCAGCTTGTCACGCGCTGAAGCTTTCTTT
cdr3_aa: CASSLSRAEAFF

clone_size: -
d_call: -
v_call: TRBV12-3/TRBV12-4
j_call: TRBJ2-3
cdr3_nt: TGTGCCAGCAGTCCGTCGGTAGATACGCAGTATTTT
cdr3_aa: CASSPSVDTQYF

clone_size: -
d_call: -
v_call: TRBV15
j_call: TRBJ2-2
cdr3_nt: TGTGCCACCAATGAGGGTCGGGCCGGGGAGCTGTTTTTT
cdr3_aa: CATNEGRAGELFF

clone_size: few
d_call: TRBD2
v_call: TRBV7-9
j_call: TRBJ2-1
cdr3_nt: TGTGCCAGCAGCTCTGGACTAGCGGAGGGGAATGAGCAGTTCTTC
cdr3_aa: CASSSGLAEGNEQFF

clone_size: -
d_call: -
v_call: TRBV12-3/TRBV12-4
j_call: TRBJ1-1
cdr3_nt: TGTGCCAGCAGTTTTAGCGGGAGAACTGAAGCTTTCTTT
cdr3_aa: CASSFSGRTEAFF

clone_size: few
d_call: TRBD2
v_call: TRBV29-1
j_call: TRBJ2-2
cdr3_nt: TGCAGCGCCTTGACTAGCGGTAACACCGGGGAGCTGTTTTTT
cdr3_aa: CSALTSGNTGELFF

clone_size: -
d_call: -
v_call: TRBV7-2
j_call: TRBJ1-5
cdr3_nt: TGTGCCACCAGCGTAGGGGGAAGTCAGCCCCAGCATTTT
cdr3_aa: CATSVGGSQPQHF

clone_size: few
d_call: -
v_call: TRBV7-9
j_call: TRBJ2-5
cdr3_nt: TGTGCCAGCAGCTTAGTTGTCAATCTGGCAAGAGAGACCCAGTACTTC
cdr3_aa: CASSLVVNLARETQYF

clone_size: -
d_call: -
v_call: TRBV7-9
j_call: TRBJ2-1
cdr3_nt: TGTGCCAGCAGCTCCAGTACGTTTGAGCAGTTCTTC
cdr3_aa: CASSSSTFEQFF

clone_size: -
d_call: -
v_call: TRBV5-5
j_call: TRBJ1-5
cdr3_nt: TGTGCCAGCAGCTTGTCCCCGGGGGGACCGAATAGCAATCAGCCCCAGCATTTT
cdr3_aa: CASSLSPGGPNSNQPQHF

clone_size: few
d_call: -
v_call: TRBV3-1
j_call: TRBJ1-6
cdr3_nt: TGTGCCAGCAGCCAAGGAAGCTGGAATTCACCCCTCCACTTT
cdr3_aa: CASSQGSWNSPLHF

clone_size: few
d_call: -
v_call: TRBV11-3
j_call: TRBJ2-5
cdr3_nt: TGTGCCAGCAGCCCGGACGGAATCCAAGAGACCCAGTACTTC
cdr3_aa: CASSPDGIQETQYF